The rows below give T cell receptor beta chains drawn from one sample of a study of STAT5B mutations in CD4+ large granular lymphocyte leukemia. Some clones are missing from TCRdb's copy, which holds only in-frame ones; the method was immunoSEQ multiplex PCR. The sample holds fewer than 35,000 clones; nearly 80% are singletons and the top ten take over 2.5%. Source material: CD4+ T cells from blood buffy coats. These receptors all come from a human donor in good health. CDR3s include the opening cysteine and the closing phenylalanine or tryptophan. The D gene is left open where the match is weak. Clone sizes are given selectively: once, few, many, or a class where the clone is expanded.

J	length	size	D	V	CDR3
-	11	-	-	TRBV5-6	CASSFRYEQYF
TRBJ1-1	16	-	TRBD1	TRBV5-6	CASSAQGAGGYTEAFF
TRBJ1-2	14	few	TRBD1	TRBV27	CASSSGQGNDGYTF
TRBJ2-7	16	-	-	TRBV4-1	CASSPPWVDSSYEQYF
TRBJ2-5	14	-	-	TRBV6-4	CATGEWGGRETQYF
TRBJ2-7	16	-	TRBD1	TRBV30	CAWRRWGTGDRREQYF
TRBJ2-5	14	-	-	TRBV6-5	CASSYSRAGETQYF
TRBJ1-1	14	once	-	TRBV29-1	CSVVGGGMNTEAFF
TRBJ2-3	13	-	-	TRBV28	CASIGGESDTQYF
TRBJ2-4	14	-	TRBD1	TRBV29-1	CSTIGQGEKNIQYF
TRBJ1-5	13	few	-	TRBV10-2	CASSRDYKQPQHF
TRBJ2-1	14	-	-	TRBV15	CATSNNGDYNEQFF
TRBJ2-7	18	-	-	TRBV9	CASSVRGNNPTRFYEQYF
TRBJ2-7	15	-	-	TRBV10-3	CASRMENRGIHEQYF
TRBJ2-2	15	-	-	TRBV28	CASSLRNRNTGELFF
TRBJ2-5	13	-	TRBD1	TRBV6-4	CASRGGGCETQYF
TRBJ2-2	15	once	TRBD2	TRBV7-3	CASSPGLAGAGELFF
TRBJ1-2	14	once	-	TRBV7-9	CAIPSQGANYGYTF
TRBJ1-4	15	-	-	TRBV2	CASSEEGRANEKLFF
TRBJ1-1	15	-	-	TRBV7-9	CASSLENGGYTEAFF
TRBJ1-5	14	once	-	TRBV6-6	CASSLHPSNQPQHF
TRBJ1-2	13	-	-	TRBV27	CASTSSGRYGYTF
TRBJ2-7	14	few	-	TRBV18	CASSPRTDSYEQYF
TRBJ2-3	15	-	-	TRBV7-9	CASSLAVGDTDTQYF
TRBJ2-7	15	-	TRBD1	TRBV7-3	CATSGQGAPDGEQYF
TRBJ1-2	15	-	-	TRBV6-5	CASSQTGISLYGYTF
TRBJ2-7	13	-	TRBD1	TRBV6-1	CASRPTGGYEQYF
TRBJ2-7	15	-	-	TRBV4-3	CASSQDDRYAYEQYF
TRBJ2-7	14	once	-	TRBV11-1	CASSSGTARAEQYF
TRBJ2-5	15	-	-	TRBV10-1	CASSEFQGQPWEQYF
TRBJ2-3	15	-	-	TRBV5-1	CASSSGRQGTDTQYF
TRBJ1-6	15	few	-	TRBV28	CASSLYDRINSPLHF
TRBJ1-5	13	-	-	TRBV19	CASTGDRVEPQHF
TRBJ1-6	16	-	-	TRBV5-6	CASSLGRNSYNSPLHF
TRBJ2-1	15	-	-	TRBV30	CAWSEPTGSYNEQFF
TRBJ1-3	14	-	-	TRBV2	CASITRPSGNTIYF
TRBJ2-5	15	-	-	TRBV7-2	CASSPLGQEGETQYF
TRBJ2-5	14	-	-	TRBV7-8	CASRGSRGEETQYF
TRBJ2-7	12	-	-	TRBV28	CASSPQGREQYF
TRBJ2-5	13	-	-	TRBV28	CASSHKKEETQYF